This T cell receptor (beta chain) originates from a study of identical twins. The V end lost 4 bases, the J end lost 1 base, and 7 bases lay between the germline ends. The CDR3 spans 13 residues. A universal primer site was added by template switching, and unique molecular identifiers were carried by the cDNA. TCRdb processed the 5' RACE reads anew with MiXCR; each CDR3 protein has one entry. The sample gives 1.5 million or so distinct CDR3 sequences, around 33% of which show up once; about 0.3% is in the top ten. This clonotype came up many times. The V gene is TRBV12-3 or TRBV12-4, the J gene TRBJ2-5; D perhaps matches TRBD2 (5 bases). The sample comprised cord blood. This clonotype originated in a newborn girl in good health. Written as DNA, the CDR3 is TGTGCCAGCAGTTCCGGAGGCCAAGAGACCCAGTACTTC. It is translated as CASSSGGQETQYF.